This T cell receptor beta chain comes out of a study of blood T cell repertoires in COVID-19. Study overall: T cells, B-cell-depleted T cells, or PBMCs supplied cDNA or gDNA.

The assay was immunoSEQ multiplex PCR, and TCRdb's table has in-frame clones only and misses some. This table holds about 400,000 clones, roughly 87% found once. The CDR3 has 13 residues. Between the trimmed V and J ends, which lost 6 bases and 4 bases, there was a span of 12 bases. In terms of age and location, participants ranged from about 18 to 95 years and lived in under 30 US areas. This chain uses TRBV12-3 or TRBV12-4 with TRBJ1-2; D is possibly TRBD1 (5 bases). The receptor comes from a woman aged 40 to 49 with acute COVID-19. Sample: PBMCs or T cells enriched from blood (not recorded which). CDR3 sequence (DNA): TGTGCCAGCAGAAGGACATTCTTCTATGGCTACACCTTC. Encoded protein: CASRRTFFYGYTF.